The clone carrying this T cell receptor (beta chain) was counted a few times. The investigators reverse transcribed all of the isolated RNA, so they sequenced expressed TCRB transcripts. Method: immunoSEQ multiplex PCR; TCRdb's copy keeps in-frame clones and lacks some. The table shows some 300,000 clones, with approximately 8% occurring only once. This specimen comes from a study of beta chain features in type 1 diabetes. The CDR3 has 14 amino acids. J was trimmed by 12 bases and V by 4 bases; bases with no gene match: 4. Germline V gene lookup returns CDR1 SGHRS and CDR2 YFSETQ. The V gene is TRBV5-1, the J gene TRBJ2-2; TRBD2 matches at 15 bases. This clonotype originated in a woman aged 18 to 35 in good health. Specimen: central memory CD4+ T cells from blood. CDR3 DNA sequence: TGCGCCAGCAGCCCCGGGACTAGCGGGAGGAAGCTGTTTTTT. This gives the protein CASSPGTSGRKLFF.